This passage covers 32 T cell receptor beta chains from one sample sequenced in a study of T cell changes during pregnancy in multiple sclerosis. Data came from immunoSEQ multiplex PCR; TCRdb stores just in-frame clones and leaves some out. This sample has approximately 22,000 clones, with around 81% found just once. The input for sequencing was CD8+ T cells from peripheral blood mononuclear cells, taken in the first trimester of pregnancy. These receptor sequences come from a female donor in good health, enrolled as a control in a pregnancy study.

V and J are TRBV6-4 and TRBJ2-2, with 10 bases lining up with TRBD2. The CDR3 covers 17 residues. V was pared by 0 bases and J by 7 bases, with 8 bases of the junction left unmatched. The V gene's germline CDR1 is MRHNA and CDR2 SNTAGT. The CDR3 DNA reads TGTGCCAGCAGTGACTCCCTAGCGGGAGATATCAGCGGGGAGCTGTTTTTT. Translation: CASSDSLAGDISGELFF.

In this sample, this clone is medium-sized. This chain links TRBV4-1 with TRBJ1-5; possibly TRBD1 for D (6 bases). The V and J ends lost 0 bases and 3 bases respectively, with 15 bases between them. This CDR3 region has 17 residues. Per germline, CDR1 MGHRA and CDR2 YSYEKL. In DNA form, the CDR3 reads TGCGCCAGCAGCCAAGAGCGGGGGCAGGGGAACAATCAGCCCCAGCATTTT. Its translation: CASSQERGQGNNQPQHF.

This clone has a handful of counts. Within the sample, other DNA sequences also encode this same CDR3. The CDR3 here is CASSYGTGVSYEQYF. As DNA, the CDR3 is TGCGCCAGCAGCTACGGGACAGGTGTCTCCTACGAGCAGTACTTC. The genes are TRBV5-1 and TRBJ2-7; 8 positions match TRBD1. The CDR3 covers 15 residues. Germline V CDR1 and CDR2: SGHRS, YFSETQ. V shed 3 bases, J shed 0 bases, and the junction held 5 bases outside the gene matches. Using reference TRBV5-1 and TRBJ2-7 for the parts outside the CDR3, the full variable domain is KAGVTQTPRYLIKTRGQQVTLSCSPISGHRSVSWYQQTPGQGLQFLFEYFSETQRNKGNFPGRFSGRQFSNSRSEMNVSTLELGDSALYLCASSYGTGVSYEQYFGPGTRLTVT.

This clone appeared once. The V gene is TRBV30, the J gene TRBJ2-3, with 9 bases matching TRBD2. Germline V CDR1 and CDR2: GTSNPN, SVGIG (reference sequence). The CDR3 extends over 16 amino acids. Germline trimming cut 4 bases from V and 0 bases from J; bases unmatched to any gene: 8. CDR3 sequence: CAWTSGTTSSTDTQYF. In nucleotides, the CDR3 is TGTGCCTGGACTAGCGGGACCACCTCTAGCACAGATACGCAGTATTTT.

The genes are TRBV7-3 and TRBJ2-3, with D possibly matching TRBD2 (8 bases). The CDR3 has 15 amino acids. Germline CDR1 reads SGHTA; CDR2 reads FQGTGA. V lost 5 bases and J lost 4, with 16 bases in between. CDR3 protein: CASSRDGRGPDTQYF. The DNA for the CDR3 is TGTGCCAGCAGCCGGGACGGGAGGGGGCCAGATACGCAGTATTTT.

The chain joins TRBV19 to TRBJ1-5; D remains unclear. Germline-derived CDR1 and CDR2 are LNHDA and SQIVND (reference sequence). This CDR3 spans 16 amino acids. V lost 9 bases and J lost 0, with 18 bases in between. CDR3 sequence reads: CASHPSGLRSNQPQHF. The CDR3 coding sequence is TGTGCCAGCCATCCTTCCGGACTCCGTAGCAATCAGCCCCAGCATTTT.

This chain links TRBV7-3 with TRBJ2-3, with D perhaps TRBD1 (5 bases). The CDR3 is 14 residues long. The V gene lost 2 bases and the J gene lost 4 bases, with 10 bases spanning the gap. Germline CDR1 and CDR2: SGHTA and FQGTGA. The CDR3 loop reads CASSLQGAADTQYF. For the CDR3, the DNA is TGTGCCAGCAGCTTACAAGGGGCCGCAGATACGCAGTATTTT.

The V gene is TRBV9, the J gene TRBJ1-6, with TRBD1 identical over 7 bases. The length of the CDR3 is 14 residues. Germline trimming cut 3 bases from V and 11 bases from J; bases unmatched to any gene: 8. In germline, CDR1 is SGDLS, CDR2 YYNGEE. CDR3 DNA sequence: TGTGCCAGCAGCGCGGACAGGTCGGCGACACCCCTCCACTTT. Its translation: CASSADRSATPLHF.

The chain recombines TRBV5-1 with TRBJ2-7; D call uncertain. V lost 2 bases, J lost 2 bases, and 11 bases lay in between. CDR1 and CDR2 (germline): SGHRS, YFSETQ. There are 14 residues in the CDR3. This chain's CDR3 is CASSFGVTTYEQYF. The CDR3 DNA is TGCGCCAGCAGCTTCGGTGTCACCACCTACGAGCAGTACTTC. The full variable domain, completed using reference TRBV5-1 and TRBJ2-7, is KAGVTQTPRYLIKTRGQQVTLSCSPISGHRSVSWYQQTPGQGLQFLFEYFSETQRNKGNFPGRFSGRQFSNSRSEMNVSTLELGDSALYLCASSFGVTTYEQYFGPGTRLTVT.

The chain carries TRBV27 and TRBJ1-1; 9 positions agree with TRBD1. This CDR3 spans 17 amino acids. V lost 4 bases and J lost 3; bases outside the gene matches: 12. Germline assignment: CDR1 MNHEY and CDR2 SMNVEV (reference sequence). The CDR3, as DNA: TGTGCCAGCAGTTCGTCAACAGGGGGCGCGGTGGACACTGAAGCTTTCTTT. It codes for CASSSSTGGAVDTEAFF.

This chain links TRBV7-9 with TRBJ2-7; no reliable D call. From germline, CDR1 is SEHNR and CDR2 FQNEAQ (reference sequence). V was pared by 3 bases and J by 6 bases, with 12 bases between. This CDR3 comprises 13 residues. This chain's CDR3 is CASSFPLSSEQYF. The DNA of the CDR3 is TGTGCCAGCAGCTTTCCCTTGTCGAGCGAGCAGTACTTC.

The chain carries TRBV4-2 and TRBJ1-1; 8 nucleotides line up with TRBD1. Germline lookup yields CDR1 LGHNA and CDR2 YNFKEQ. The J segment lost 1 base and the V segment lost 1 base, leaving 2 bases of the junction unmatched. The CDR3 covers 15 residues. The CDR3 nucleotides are TGTGCCAGCAGCCAAGGGGGGACAGGGAACACTGAAGCTTTCTTT. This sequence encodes CASSQGGTGNTEAFF.

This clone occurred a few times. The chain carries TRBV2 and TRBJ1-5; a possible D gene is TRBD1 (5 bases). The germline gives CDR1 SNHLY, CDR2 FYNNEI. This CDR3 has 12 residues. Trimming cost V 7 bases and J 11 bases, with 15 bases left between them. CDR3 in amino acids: CASMSKGQTQHF. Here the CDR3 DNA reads TGTGCCAGCATGTCGAAGGGGCAGACCCAGCATTTT.

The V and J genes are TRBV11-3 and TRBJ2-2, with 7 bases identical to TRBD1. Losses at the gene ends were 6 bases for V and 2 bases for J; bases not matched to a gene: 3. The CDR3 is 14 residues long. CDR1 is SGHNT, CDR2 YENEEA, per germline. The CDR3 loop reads CASSPGGNTGELFF. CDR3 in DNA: TGTGCCAGCAGTCCAGGGGGAAACACCGGGGAGCTGTTTTTT.

The CDR3 nucleotides read TGCGCCAGCAAGGAACAGGGGGCTCGGGAGCAGTACTTC. It is translated as CASKEQGAREQYF. V and J are TRBV4-1 and TRBJ2-7; TRBD1 aligns across 9 bases. The junction had 8 bases not matched to a gene; V was cut back by 7 bases and J by 7 bases. Germline lookup yields CDR1 MGHRA and CDR2 YSYEKL. The CDR3 consists of 13 residues.

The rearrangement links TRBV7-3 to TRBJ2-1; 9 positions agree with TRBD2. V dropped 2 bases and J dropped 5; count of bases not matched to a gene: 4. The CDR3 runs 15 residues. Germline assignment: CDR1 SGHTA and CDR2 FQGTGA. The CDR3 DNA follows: TGTGCCAGCAGCTTAGCCCTAGCGGGAAACAATGAGCAGTTCTTC. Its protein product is CASSLALAGNNEQFF.

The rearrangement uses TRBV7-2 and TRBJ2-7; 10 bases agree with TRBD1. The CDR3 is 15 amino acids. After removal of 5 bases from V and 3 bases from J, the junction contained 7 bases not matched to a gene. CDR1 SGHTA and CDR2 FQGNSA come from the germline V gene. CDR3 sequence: CASSPVGQGSYEQYF. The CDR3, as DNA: TGTGCCAGCAGCCCGGTGGGACAGGGGAGCTACGAGCAGTACTTC.

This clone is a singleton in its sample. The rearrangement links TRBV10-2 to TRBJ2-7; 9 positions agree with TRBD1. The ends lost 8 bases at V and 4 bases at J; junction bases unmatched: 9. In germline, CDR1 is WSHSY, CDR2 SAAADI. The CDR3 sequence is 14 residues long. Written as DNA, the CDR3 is TGCGCCAGCTCACCGCGGGACAGGGCTTACGAGCAGTACTTC. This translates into CASSPRDRAYEQYF.

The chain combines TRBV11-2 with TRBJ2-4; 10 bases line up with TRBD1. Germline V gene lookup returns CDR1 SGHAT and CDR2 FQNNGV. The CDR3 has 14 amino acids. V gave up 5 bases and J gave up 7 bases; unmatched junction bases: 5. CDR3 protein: CASSPGQGRNIQYF. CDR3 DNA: TGTGCCAGCAGCCCGGGACAGGGGAGGAACATTCAGTACTTC.

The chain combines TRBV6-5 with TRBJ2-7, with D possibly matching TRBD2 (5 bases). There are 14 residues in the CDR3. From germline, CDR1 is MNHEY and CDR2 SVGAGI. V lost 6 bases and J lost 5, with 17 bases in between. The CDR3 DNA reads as TGTGCCAGCAGCCCTGGACTCCGCCGGGACGAGCAGTACTTC. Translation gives CASSPGLRRDEQYF.

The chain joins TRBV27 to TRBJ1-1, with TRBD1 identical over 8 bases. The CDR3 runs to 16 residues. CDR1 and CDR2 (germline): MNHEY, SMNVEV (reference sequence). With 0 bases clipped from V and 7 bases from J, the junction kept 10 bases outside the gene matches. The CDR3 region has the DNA TGTGCCAGCAGTTTATCGGGAACGACAGGGGTCGGTGAAGCTTTCTTT. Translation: CASSLSGTTGVGEAFF.

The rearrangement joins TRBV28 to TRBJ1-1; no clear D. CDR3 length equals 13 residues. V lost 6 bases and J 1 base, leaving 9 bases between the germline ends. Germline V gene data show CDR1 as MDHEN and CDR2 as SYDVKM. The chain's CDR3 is CASSLTQNTEAFF. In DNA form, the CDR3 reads TGTGCCAGCAGCCTCACTCAGAACACTGAAGCTTTCTTT.

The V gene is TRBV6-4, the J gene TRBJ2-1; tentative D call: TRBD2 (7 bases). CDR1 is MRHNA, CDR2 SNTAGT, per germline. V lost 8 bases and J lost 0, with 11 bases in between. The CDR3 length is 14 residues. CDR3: CASRGASSYNEQFF. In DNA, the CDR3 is TGTGCCAGCCGGGGGGCCTCCTCCTACAATGAGCAGTTCTTC.

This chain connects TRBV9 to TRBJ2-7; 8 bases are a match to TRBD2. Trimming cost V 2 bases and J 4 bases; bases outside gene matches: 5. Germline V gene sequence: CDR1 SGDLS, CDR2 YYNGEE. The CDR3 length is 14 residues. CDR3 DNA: TGTGCCAGCAGCGTTGGAGGACTAGCATACGAGCAGTACTTC. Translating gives CASSVGGLAYEQYF.

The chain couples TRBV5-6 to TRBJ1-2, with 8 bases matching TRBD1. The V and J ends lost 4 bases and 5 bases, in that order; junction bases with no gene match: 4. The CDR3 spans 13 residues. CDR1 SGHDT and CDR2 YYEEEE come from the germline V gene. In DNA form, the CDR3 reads TGTGCCAGCAGCGCGGACAGGGAGTATGGCTACACCTTC. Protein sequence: CASSADREYGYTF. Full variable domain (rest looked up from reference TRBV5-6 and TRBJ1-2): DAGVTQSPTHLIKTRGQQVTLRCSPKSGHDTVSWYQQALGQGPQFIFQYYEEEERQRGNFPDRFSGHQFPNYSSELNVNALLLGDSALYLCASSADREYGYTFGSGTRLTVV.

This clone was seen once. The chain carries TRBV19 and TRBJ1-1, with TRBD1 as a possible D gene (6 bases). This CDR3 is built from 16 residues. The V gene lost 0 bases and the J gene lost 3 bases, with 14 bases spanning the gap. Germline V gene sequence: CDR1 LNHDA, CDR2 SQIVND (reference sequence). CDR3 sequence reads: CASSIDLRGLDTEAFF. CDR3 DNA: TGTGCCAGTAGTATAGATCTCAGGGGTTTGGACACTGAAGCTTTCTTT.

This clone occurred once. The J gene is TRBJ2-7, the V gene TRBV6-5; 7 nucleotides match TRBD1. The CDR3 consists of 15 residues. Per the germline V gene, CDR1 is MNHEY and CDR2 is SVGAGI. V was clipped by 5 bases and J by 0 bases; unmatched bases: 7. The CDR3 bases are TGTGCCAGCAGTCGAAAACAGGGGAGCTCCTACGAGCAGTACTTC. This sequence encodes CASSRKQGSSYEQYF.

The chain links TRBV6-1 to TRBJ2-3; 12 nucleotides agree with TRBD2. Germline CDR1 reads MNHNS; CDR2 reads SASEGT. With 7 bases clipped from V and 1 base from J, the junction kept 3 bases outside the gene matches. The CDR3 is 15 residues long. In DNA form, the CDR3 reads TGTGCCAGCACTAGCGGGGGGGCCCGCACAGATACGCAGTATTTT. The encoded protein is CASTSGGARTDTQYF.

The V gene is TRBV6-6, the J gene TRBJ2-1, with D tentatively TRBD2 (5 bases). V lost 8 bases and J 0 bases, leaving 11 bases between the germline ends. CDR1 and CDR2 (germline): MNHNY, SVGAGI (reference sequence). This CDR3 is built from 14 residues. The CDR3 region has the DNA TGTGCCAGCGAGCGGAGTAACTCCTACAATGAGCAGTTCTTC. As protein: CASERSNSYNEQFF.

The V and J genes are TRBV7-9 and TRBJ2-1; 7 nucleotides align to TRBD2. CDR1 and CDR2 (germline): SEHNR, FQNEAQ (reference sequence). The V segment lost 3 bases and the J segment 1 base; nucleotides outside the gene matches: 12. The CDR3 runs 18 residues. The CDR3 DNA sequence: TGTGCCAGCAGCTTGGGTCCATCTCTAGCGGTTTCCTACAATGAGCAGTTCTTC. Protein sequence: CASSLGPSLAVSYNEQFF.

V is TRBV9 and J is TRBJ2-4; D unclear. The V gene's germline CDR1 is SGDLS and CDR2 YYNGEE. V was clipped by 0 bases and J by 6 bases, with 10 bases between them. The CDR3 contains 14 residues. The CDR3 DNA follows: TGTGCCAGCAGCGTAGAGCCGGGTGCAAACATTCAGTACTTC. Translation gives CASSVEPGANIQYF.

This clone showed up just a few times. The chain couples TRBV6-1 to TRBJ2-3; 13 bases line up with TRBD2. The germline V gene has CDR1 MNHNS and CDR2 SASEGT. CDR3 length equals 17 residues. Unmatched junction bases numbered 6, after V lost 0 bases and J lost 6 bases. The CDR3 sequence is CASSEAETSGGWDTQYF. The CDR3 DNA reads TGTGCCAGCAGTGAAGCGGAGACTAGCGGGGGGTGGGATACGCAGTATTTT.